This T cell receptor beta chain stems from a study of breast tumors, draining lymph nodes, adjacent tissues. This clonotype was observed at least ten times. Antigen unknown. Using its own MiXCR run on the multiplex PCR reads, TCRdb lists one record per CDR3 protein. The data contain 200,000 or so distinct CDR3 sequences, approximately 31% of them singletons. Trimming left V 0 bases short and J 5 bases short, with 8 bases between. The germline gives CDR1 SEHNR, CDR2 FQNEAQ (reference sequence). CDR3 length equals 13 residues. Breast cancer patients provided tissue from their axillary draining lymph nodes. Study-level points and caveats: Luminal-like breast cancer showed significantly greater tumor-nontumor repertoire similarity than basal-like breast cancer did. Tumor repertoires ranked between lymph nodes and nontumor tissue in diversity, with V and J gene preferences. The data were judged consistent with most tumor T cells coming from lymph node and expanding in tumor.

The specimen was axillary lymph node tissue. The chain uses TRBV7-9 and TRBJ2-7; no reliable D call. This receptor was identified in a female donor with breast cancer. Some clones in this sample may be carry-over from other donors' samples. In nucleotides, the CDR3 is TGTGCCAGCAGCTTAGCAGGTTCCCACGAGCAGTACTTC. Amino acids: CASSLAGSHEQYF.